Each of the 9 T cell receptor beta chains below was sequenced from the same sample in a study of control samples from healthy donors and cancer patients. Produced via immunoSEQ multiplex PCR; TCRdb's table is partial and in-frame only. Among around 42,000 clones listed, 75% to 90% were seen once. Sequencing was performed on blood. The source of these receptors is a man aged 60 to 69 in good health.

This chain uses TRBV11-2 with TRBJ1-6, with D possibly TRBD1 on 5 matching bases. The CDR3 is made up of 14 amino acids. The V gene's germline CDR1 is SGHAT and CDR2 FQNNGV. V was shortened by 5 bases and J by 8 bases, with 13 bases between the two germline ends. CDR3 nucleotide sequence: TGTGCCAGCAGCGCCCAGGTGGGGCATTCACCCCTCCACTTT. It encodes CASSAQVGHSPLHF.

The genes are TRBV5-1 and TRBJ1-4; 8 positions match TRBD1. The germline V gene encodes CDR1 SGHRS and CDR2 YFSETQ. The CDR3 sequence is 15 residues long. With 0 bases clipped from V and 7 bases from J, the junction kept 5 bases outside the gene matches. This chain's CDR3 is CASSLEQGGREKLFF. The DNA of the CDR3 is TGCGCCAGCAGCTTGGAACAGGGGGGTCGTGAAAAACTGTTTTTT.

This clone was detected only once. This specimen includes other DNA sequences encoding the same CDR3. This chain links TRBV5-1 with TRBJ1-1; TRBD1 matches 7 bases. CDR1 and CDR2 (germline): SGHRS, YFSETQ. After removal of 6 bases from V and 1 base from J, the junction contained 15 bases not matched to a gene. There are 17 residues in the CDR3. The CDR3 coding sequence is TGCGCCAGCATCACCCGGCCGGGGGCAGGGGGGAACACTGAAGCTTTCTTT. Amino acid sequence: CASITRPGAGGNTEAFF.

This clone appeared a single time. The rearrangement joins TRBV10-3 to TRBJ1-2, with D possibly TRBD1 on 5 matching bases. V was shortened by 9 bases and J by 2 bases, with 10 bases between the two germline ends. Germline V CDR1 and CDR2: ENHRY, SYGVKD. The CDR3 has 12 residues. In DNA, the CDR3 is TGTGCCATGAGAGGGGTAAACTATGGCTACACCTTC. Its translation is CAMRGVNYGYTF.

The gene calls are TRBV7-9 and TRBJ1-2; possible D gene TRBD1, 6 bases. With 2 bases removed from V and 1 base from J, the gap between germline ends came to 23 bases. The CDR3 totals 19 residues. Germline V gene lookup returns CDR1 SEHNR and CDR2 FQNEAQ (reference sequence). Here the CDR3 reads CASSLFPLTRGADNYGYTF. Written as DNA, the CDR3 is TGTGCCAGCAGCTTATTCCCCTTAACGCGGGGGGCTGATAACTATGGCTACACCTTC.

The CDR3 region has the DNA TGTGCCAGCAGCCAAGGCCTCTATCAGCCCCAGCATTTT. It codes for CASSQGLYQPQHF. The V gene is TRBV14, the J gene TRBJ1-5; D remains ambiguous. Germline V gene sequence: CDR1 SGHDN, CDR2 FVKESK. This CDR3 has 13 residues. Trimming cost V 1 base and J 5 bases, with 6 bases left between them.

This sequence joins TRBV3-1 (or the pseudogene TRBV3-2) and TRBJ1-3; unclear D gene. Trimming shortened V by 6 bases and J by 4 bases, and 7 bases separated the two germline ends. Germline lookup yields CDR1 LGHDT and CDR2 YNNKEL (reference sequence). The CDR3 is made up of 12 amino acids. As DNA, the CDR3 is TGTGCCAGCAGTGCTCCCGGAAACACCATATATTTT. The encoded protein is CASSAPGNTIYF.

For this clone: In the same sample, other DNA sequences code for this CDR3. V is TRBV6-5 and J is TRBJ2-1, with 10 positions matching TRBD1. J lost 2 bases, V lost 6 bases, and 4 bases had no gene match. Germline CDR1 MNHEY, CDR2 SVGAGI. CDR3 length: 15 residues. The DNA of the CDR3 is TGTGCCAGCAGACAGGGACAGGGGCCCTACAATGAGCAGTTCTTC. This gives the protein CASRQGQGPYNEQFF.

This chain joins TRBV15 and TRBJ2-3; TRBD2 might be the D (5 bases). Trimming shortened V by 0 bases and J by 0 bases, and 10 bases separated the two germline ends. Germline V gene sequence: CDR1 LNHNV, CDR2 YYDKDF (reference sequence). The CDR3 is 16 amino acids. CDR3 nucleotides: TGTGCCACCAGCAGAGATCAAGCGGTCAGCACAGATACGCAGTATTTT. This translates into CATSRDQAVSTDTQYF.